Below, one T cell receptor (beta chain) is given with its context. What it binds is unknown. Different DNA sequences within this sample yield the same CDR3. Germline CDR1 MNHEY, CDR2 SVGAGI. This CDR3 is 13 amino acids long. V was shortened by 0 bases and J by 5 bases, with 4 bases between the two germline ends. Sequenced by immunoSEQ multiplex PCR; TCRdb stores in-frame clones only, minus some. This table has under 60,000 clones, roughly 91% appearing once. This entry belongs to a study of OX40 agonist ivuxolimab in advanced cancers. About the study: Males comprised around four fifths of the group, whose mean age was around 62 years (range roughly 23 to 90). General observations from the study: Partial responders receiving 0.1-3.0 mg/kg showed among the lowest clonal expansion. The authors did not determine the antigen specificity of the expanded peripheral T cells. Relative to CD4+, CD8+ T cells held more expanded clones on average.

The sample in question was CD4+ or CD8+ T cells sorted from blood, obtained in a trial of the OX40 agonist ivuxolimab. The chain employs TRBV6-5 and TRBJ2-2; D uncertain. This receptor was obtained from an adult with an advanced solid tumor such as melanoma, head and neck, liver or kidney cancer. DNA of the CDR3: TGTGCCAGCAGTTACTCAGGGACCGGGGAGCTGTTTTTT. This translates into CASSYSGTGELFF.